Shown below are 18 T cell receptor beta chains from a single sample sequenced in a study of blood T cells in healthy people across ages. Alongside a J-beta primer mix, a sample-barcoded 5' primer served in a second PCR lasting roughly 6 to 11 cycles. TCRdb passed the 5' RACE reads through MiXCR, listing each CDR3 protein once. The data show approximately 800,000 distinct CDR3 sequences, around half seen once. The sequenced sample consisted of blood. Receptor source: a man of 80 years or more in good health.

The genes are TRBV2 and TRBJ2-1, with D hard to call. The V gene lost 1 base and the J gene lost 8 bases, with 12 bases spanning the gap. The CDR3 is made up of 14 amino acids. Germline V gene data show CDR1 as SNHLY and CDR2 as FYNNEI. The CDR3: CASSEEGPPDEQFF. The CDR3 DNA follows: TGTGCCAGCAGTGAAGAAGGGCCCCCAGATGAGCAGTTCTTC.

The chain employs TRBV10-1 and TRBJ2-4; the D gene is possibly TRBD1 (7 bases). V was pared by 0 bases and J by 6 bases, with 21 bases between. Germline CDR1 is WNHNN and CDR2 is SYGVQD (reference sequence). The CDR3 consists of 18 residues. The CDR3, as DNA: TGCGCCAGCAGTGAGTCCGTGGGGGTCAGGGGGGAGAGAAACATTCAGTACTTC. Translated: CASSESVGVRGERNIQYF.

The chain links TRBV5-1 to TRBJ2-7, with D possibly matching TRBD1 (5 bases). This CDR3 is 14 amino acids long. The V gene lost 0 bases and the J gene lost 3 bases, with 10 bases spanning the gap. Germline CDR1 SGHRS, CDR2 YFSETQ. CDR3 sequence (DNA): TGCGCCAGCAGCTTGGACCAGGGCAACTACGAGCAGTACTTC. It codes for CASSLDQGNYEQYF.

CDR3 in amino acids: CASSYTPGQGLGYGYTF. The CDR3 DNA sequence: TGTGCCAGCAGTTACACCCCGGGACAGGGGCTGGGCTATGGCTACACCTTC. V is TRBV27 and J is TRBJ1-2; 10 nucleotides line up with TRBD1. V dropped 4 bases and J dropped 4; count of bases not matched to a gene: 12. The CDR3 has 17 amino acids. Germline CDR1 MNHEY, CDR2 SMNVEV (reference sequence).

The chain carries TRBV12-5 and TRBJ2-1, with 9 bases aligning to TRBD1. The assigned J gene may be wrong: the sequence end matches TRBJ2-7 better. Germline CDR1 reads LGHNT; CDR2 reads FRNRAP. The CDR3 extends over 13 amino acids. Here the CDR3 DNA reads TGTGCTAGTGGTCTGGACAGGGGTTATGAGCAGTACTTC. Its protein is CASGLDRGYEQYF.

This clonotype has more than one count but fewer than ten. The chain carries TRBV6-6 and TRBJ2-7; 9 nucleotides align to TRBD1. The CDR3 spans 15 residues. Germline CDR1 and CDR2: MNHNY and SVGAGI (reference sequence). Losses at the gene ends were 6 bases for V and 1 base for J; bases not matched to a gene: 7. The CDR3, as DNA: TGTGCCAGCAGCCGCGGACAGGGGTTATCCTACGAGCAGTACTTC. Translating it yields CASSRGQGLSYEQYF.

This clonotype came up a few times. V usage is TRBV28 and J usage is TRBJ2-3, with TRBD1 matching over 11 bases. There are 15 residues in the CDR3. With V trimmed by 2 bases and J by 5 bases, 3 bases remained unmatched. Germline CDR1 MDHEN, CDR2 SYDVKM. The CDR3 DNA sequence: TGTGCCAGCAGTTTACCGGGACAGGGGGGAGATACGCAGTATTTT. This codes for CASSLPGQGGDTQYF.

CDR3 bases: TGTGCCAGCAGTGTACTAGCGGGAGAGACCCAGTACTTC. It codes for CASSVLAGETQYF. The J gene is TRBJ2-5, the V gene TRBV2, with 9 nucleotides matching TRBD2. The junction had 1 base not matched to a gene; V was cut back by 4 bases and J by 4 bases. CDR1 is SNHLY, CDR2 FYNNEI, per germline. CDR3 length: 13 residues. Complete variable domain (other parts from reference TRBV2 and TRBJ2-5): EPEVTQTPSHQVTQMGQEVILRCVPISNHLYFYWYRQILGQKVEFLVSFYNNEISEKSEIFDDQFSVERPDGSNFTLKIRSTKLEDSAMYFCASSVLAGETQYFGPGTRLLVL.

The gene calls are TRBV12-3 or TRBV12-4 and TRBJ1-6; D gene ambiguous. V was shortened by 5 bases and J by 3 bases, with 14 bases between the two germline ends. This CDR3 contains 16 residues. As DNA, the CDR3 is TGTGCCAGCAGTAAGAGGACCCTCCTCTATAATTCACCCCTCCACTTT. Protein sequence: CASSKRTLLYNSPLHF.

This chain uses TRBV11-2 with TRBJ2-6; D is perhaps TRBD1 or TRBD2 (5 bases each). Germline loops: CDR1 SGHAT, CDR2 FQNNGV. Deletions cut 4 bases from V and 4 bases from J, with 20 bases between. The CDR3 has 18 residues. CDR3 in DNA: TGTGCCAGCAGCTACCGTCTGGGACGAGTGACCGGGGCCAACGTCCTGACTTTC. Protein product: CASSYRLGRVTGANVLTF. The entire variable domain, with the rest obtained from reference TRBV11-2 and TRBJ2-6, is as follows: EAGVAQSPRYKIIEKRQSVAFWCNPISGHATLYWYQQILGQGPKLLIQFQNNGVVDDSQLPKDRFSAERLKGVDSTLKIQPAKLEDSAVYLCASSYRLGRVTGANVLTFGAGSRLTVL.

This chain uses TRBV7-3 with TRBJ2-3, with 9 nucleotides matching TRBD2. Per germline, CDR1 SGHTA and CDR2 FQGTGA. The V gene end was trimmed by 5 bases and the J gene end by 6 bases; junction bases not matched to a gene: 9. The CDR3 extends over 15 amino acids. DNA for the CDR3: TGTGCCAGCAGCCTGGGACTAGCTCTTTTCGATACGCAGTATTTT. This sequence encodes CASSLGLALFDTQYF.

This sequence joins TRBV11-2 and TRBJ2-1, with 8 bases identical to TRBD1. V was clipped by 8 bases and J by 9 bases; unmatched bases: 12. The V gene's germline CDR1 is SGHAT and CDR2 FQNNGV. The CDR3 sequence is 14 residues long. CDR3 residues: CASRPHRGMVEQFF. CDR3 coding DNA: TGTGCCAGCCGACCCCACAGGGGGATGGTTGAGCAGTTCTTC. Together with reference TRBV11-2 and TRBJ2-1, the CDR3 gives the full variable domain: EAGVAQSPRYKIIEKRQSVAFWCNPISGHATLYWYQQILGQGPKLLIQFQNNGVVDDSQLPKDRFSAERLKGVDSTLKIQPAKLEDSAVYLCASRPHRGMVEQFFGPGTRLTVL.

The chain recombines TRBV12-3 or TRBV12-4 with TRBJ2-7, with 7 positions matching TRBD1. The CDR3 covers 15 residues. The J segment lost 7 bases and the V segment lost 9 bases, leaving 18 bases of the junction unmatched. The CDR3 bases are TGTGCCAGTAAGAAGACAGGGCAAGTTACTACGGAGCAGTACTTC. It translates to CASKKTGQVTTEQYF.

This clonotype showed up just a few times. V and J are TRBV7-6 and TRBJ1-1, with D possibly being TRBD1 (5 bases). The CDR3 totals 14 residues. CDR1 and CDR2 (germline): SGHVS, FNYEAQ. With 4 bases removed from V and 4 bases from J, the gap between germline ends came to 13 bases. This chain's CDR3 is CASSSNEGSTEAFF. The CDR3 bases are TGTGCCAGCAGCTCCAACGAGGGGAGCACTGAAGCTTTCTTT.

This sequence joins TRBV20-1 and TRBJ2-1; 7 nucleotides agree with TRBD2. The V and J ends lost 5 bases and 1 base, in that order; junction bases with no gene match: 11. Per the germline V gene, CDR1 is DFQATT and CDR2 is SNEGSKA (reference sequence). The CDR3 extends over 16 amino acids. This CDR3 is CSAYRGRGGSYNEQFF. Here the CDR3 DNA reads TGCAGTGCTTATCGAGGGAGGGGAGGTTCCTACAATGAGCAGTTCTTC.

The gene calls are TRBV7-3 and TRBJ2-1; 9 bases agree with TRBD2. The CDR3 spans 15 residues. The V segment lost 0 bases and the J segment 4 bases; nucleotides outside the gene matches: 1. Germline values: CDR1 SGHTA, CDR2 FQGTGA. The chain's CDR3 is CASSLTREGYNEQFF. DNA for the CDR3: TGTGCCAGCAGCTTAACGCGGGAGGGGTACAATGAGCAGTTCTTC. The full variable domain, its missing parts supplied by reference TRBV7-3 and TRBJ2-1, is GAGVSQTPSNKVTEKGKYVELRCDPISGHTALYWYRQSLGQGPEFLIYFQGTGAADDSGLPNDRFFAVRPEGSVSTLKIQRTERGDSAVYLCASSLTREGYNEQFFGPGTRLTVL.

In nucleotides, the CDR3 is TGTGCCAGCAGTGAAGCTGGCCTAGGGCGGAAAGAGACCCAGTACTTC. Encoded protein: CASSEAGLGRKETQYF. The rearrangement joins TRBV2 to TRBJ2-5, with unresolved D. This CDR3 region has 16 residues. CDR1 and CDR2 (germline): SNHLY, FYNNEI. V was cut by 0 bases and J by 3 bases, with 14 bases left in between.

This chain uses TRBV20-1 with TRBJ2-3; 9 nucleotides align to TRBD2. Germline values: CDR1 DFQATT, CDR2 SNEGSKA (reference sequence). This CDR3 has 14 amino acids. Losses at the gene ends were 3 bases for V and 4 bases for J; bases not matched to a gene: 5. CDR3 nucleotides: TGCAGTGCTAGTGCGACTAGCGGAGCAGATACGCAGTATTTT. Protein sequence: CSASATSGADTQYF.